This T cell receptor (beta chain) was documented in a study of vaccination and CD4 T cells after COVID-19. Whole-study context: Cellular stimulation was performed using overlapping spike peptides derived from SARS-CoV-2, HCoV-NL63, HCoV-OC43 and HCoV-229E.

The study sequenced cultured CD4+ T cell DNA using the Oncomine TCR Beta short-read assay. After culture, CD4+ T cells served as the source for genomic DNA extraction. In TCRdb, the PCR reads were re-called with MiXCR into one record per CDR3 protein. The sample contains 15,000 to 20,000 distinct CDR3 sequences, 47% of which appear only once. Treatment here: roughly 11-day PBMC culture with coronavirus spike peptide pools or control peptides (ViraFEST assay). After expanding antigen-specific T cells with peptide pools, ViraFEST sequenced their TCRs. Per well, 2 million or so PBMCs were cultured in the presence of approximately 10 IU/ml IL-2 and around 11 ug/ml peptide pools. Remarks on this clonotype: Its target is unknown.

This CDR3 spans 15 amino acids. Germline values: CDR1 ENHRY, CDR2 SYGVKD. V was clipped by 3 bases and J by 4 bases, with 15 bases between them. This sequence was found in a human donor with COVID-19. The chain couples TRBV10-3 to TRBJ1-2; D remains ambiguous. The specimen sequenced was cultured CD4+ T cells from blood. The CDR3 spells CAISEEMIGGYGYTF. CDR3 nucleotide sequence: TGTGCCATCAGTGAAGAGATGATAGGTGGCTATGGCTACACCTTC.